What follows are 14 T cell receptor beta chains derived from one specimen sequenced in a study of blood T cell repertoires in COVID-19. Measured with immunoSEQ multiplex PCR; TCRdb has only the in-frame clones, and not every one. The sample records about 110,000 clones, approximately 80% being singletons. The specimen sequenced was peripheral blood. These TCRs come from an older woman with acute or convalescent COVID-19.

V is TRBV6-5 and J is TRBJ1-1, with a possible D match to TRBD1 (5 bases). Germline lookup yields CDR1 MNHEY and CDR2 SVGAGI. This CDR3 is built from 15 residues. Trimming cost V 0 bases and J 1 base, with 9 bases left between them. The CDR3 coding sequence is TGTGCCAGCAGTTACTCATCCGGGGGGAACACTGAAGCTTTCTTT. It encodes CASSYSSGGNTEAFF.

This clone has a handful of counts. The chain joins TRBV3-1 (or the pseudogene TRBV3-2) to TRBJ1-4; 7 positions agree with TRBD1. Germline trimming cut 3 bases from V and 8 bases from J; bases unmatched to any gene: 6. The CDR3 length is 14 residues. Germline V gene sequence: CDR1 LGHDT, CDR2 YNNKEL (reference sequence). CDR3 in amino acids: CASSHRQGWEKLFF. The CDR3 nucleotides are TGTGCCAGCAGCCACAGACAGGGTTGGGAAAAACTGTTTTTT.

The V call is TRBV18, the J call TRBJ2-6; possibly TRBD1 for D (5 bases). The V gene's germline CDR1 is KGHSH and CDR2 LQKENI. This CDR3 spans 17 amino acids. Trimming stripped 4 bases from V and 0 bases from J, with 13 bases between. This chain's CDR3 is CASSLGQVISGANVLTF. As DNA, the CDR3 is TGTGCCAGCTCACTGGGGCAGGTTATCTCTGGGGCCAACGTCCTGACTTTC.

The gene calls are TRBV2 and TRBJ1-6; D is unclear. This CDR3 spans 13 amino acids. Trimming pared 10 bases from V and 9 bases from J, leaving 16 bases between. Germline lookup yields CDR1 SNHLY and CDR2 FYNNEI. CDR3 amino acids: CANVRGEGSPLHF. The CDR3 nucleotides are TGTGCCAACGTCCGCGGGGAGGGTTCACCCCTCCACTTT.

The chain couples TRBV4-1 to TRBJ1-2, with 7 bases aligning to TRBD1. V lost 3 bases to trimming and J lost 6 bases; unmatched junction nucleotides: 7. In germline, CDR1 is MGHRA, CDR2 YSYEKL. The CDR3 totals 14 residues. The CDR3 nucleotides read TGCGCCAGCAGCCACGTCAAGGGGGCGGATGGCTACACCTTC. Translated, it gives CASSHVKGADGYTF.

The chain combines TRBV18 with TRBJ2-4; no reliable D call. Germline loops: CDR1 KGHSH, CDR2 LQKENI. V was pared by 6 bases and J by 0 bases, with 6 bases between. This CDR3 is 13 amino acids long. CDR3 bases: TGTGCCAGCTCCCAGGAAGCCAAAAACATTCAGTACTTC. Protein product: CASSQEAKNIQYF. The variable domain in full, completed from reference TRBV18 and TRBJ2-4, reads NAGVMQNPRHLVRRRGQEARLRCSPMKGHSHVYWYRQLPEEGLKFMVYLQKENIIDESGMPKERFSAEFPKEGPSILRIQQVVRGDSAAYFCASSQEAKNIQYFGAGTRLSVL.

This chain uses TRBV6-5 with TRBJ1-2, with D perhaps TRBD1 (5 bases). V shed 0 bases and J shed 8 bases, with 13 bases lying between them. Germline V gene lookup returns CDR1 MNHEY and CDR2 SVGAGI. The CDR3 has 14 residues. The CDR3 loop is CASSYSNSAGGYTF. The CDR3 coding sequence is TGTGCCAGCAGTTACTCGAATTCAGCAGGGGGCTACACCTTC.

The chain joins TRBV11-2 to TRBJ1-1, with 9 bases lining up with TRBD1. V gave up 2 bases and J gave up 5 bases; unmatched junction bases: 12. The CDR3 length is 17 residues. Germline V gene sequence: CDR1 SGHAT, CDR2 FQNNGV. CDR3 DNA: TGTGCCAGCAGCTTATTGGGACAGGGACAAGGAAGGACTGAAGCTTTCTTT. Translating it yields CASSLLGQGQGRTEAFF.

The rearrangement links TRBV28 to TRBJ1-5, with 8 nucleotides matching TRBD1. CDR1 and CDR2 (germline): MDHEN, SYDVKM. The length of the CDR3 is 22 residues. J lost 5 bases, V lost 3 bases, and 27 bases had no gene match. CDR3 loop: CASSFSPTVDGQGKVKYQPQHF. The CDR3 DNA is TGTGCCAGCAGTTTTTCCCCCACAGTCGATGGACAGGGCAAGGTCAAGTATCAGCCCCAGCATTTT.

The gene calls are TRBV7-9 and TRBJ2-3; a possible D gene is TRBD1 (5 bases). V was pared by 1 base and J by 2 bases, with 19 bases between. This CDR3 has 18 amino acids. Germline V gene lookup returns CDR1 SEHNR and CDR2 FQNEAQ (reference sequence). The CDR3 is CASSLVPRDRLFTDTQYF. In DNA, the CDR3 is TGTGCCAGCAGCTTAGTTCCACGCGACAGACTCTTCACAGATACGCAGTATTTT.

The chain is built from TRBV5-1 and TRBJ2-7; possible D gene TRBD2, 6 bases. This CDR3 spans 17 amino acids. V gave up 1 base and J gave up 0 bases, with 17 bases separating them. Germline values: CDR1 SGHRS, CDR2 YFSETQ. The DNA of the CDR3 is TGCGCCAGCAGCTTGCGGCCCACGGGGGAGAGCTCCTACGAGCAGTACTTC. Its protein is CASSLRPTGESSYEQYF. Complete variable domain (other parts from reference TRBV5-1 and TRBJ2-7): KAGVTQTPRYLIKTRGQQVTLSCSPISGHRSVSWYQQTPGQGLQFLFEYFSETQRNKGNFPGRFSGRQFSNSRSEMNVSTLELGDSALYLCASSLRPTGESSYEQYFGPGTRLTVT.

The chain uses TRBV19 and TRBJ1-5; D is possibly TRBD1 (6 bases). CDR1 is LNHDA and CDR2 is SQIVND in the germline V gene (reference sequence). V shed 4 bases and J shed 3 bases, with 13 bases lying between them. The CDR3 covers 15 residues. The CDR3 loop reads CASSTGEGVNQPQHF. The CDR3 DNA follows: TGTGCCAGTAGTACAGGGGAGGGGGTCAATCAGCCCCAGCATTTT. The full variable domain, completed using reference TRBV19 and TRBJ1-5, is DGGITQSPKYLFRKEGQNVTLSCEQNLNHDAMYWYRQDPGQGLRLIYYSQIVNDFQKGDIAEGYSVSREKKESFPLTVTSAQKNPTAFYLCASSTGEGVNQPQHFGDGTRLSIL.

CDR3 residues: CASSPGTSEGDNEQFF. CDR3 nucleotide sequence: TGTGCCAGCAGTCCGGGGACTAGCGAGGGGGACAATGAGCAGTTCTTC. The chain is built from TRBV28 and TRBJ2-1, with 10 bases aligning to TRBD2. Trimming took 5 bases from V and 5 from J; bases not matched to a gene: 9. CDR1 and CDR2 (germline): MDHEN, SYDVKM. There are 16 residues in the CDR3.

V is TRBV5-6 and J is TRBJ1-1; no reliable D call. The germline V gene encodes CDR1 SGHDT and CDR2 YYEEEE. The V end was cut by 0 bases, the J end by 11 bases, with 20 bases between. CDR3 length: 15 amino acids. DNA for the CDR3: TGTGCCAGCAGCTTGGACGGCGTTTTATACTTGGAGGCTTTCTTT. It encodes CASSLDGVLYLEAFF.